This T cell receptor (beta chain) was retrieved from a study of blood T cell repertoires in COVID-19. As for the study in general: Italy, Spain and the United States were the sources of the convalescent and acute COVID-19 samples. PBMCs, B-cell-depleted T cells, or T cells provided the cDNA or gDNA that made up the material.

This clone was recorded once. Authors' analysis steps: Amplifying reference gene primers gave estimates of nucleated cell counts. Profiled with immunoSEQ multiplex PCR; TCRdb holds only in-frame clones, not every one. That table furnishes V, J and clone size, whereas the DNA furnished D and trimming. Of approximately 340,000 clones listed, around 83% are singletons. The CDR3 consists of 17 residues. Per germline, CDR1 LNHNV and CDR2 YYDKDF (reference sequence). J lost 1 base, V lost 2 bases, and 5 bases had no gene match. This sequence originates from a man aged 25-45 years with active or convalescent COVID-19. Source material: peripheral blood. The chain is built from TRBV15 and TRBJ2-6; 7 bases are shared with TRBD1. As DNA, the CDR3 is TGTGCCACCAGCAGAAGACAGACAGGGTCTGGGGCCAACGTCCTGACTTTC. Amino acids: CATSRRQTGSGANVLTF.